The 26 T cell receptor beta chains in this list originate from one sample, sequenced in a study of beta chain features in type 1 diabetes. Their specific antigens are unknown. Expressed TCRB transcripts were sequenced because the entire RNA isolate underwent reverse transcription. Profiling relied on immunoSEQ multiplex PCR, and the TCRdb table lists in-frame clones only, not all of them. Here the sample spans a few hundred thousand clones, under 20% being singletons. Study results and caveats: For Type 1 diabetes patients, all four CD4+ subsets carried TCRB CDR3s that were moderately but significantly shorter.

Sequenced sample: naive CD4+ T cells from blood. These receptor sequences come from a young man with type 1 diabetes.

The gene calls are TRBV16 and TRBJ1-2; D remains ambiguous. V was pared by 3 bases and J by 0 bases, with 2 bases between. Germline-derived CDR1 and CDR2 are KGHSY and FQNENV. This CDR3 has 12 amino acids. CDR3 nucleotide sequence: TGTGCCAGCAGCCATTCTAACTATGGCTACACCTTC. Its translation is CASSHSNYGYTF. The entire variable domain, with the rest obtained from reference TRBV16 and TRBJ1-2, is as follows: GEEVAQTPKHLVRGEGQKAKLYCAPIKGHSYVFWYQQVLKNEFKFLISFQNENVFDETGMPKERFSAKCLPNSPCSLEIQATKLEDSAVYFCASSHSNYGYTFGSGTRLTVV.

In this sample, this clone turned up a few times. The CDR3: CASSFRTGGSTDTQYF. CDR3 nucleotides: TGTGCCAGCAGCTTTCGGACAGGGGGGTCTACAGATACGCAGTATTTT. This chain connects TRBV7-2 to TRBJ2-3, with 10 bases that match TRBD1. This CDR3 spans 16 amino acids. The germline V gene has CDR1 SGHTA and CDR2 FQGNSA. V gave up 3 bases and J gave up 3 bases; unmatched junction bases: 6.

The J gene is TRBJ2-7, the V gene TRBV28; D might be TRBD1 (6 bases). V was shortened by 2 bases and J by 7 bases, with 9 bases between the two germline ends. This CDR3 is 12 amino acids long. Germline V CDR1 and CDR2: MDHEN, SYDVKM. CDR3 sequence reads: CASSLQGREQYF. The CDR3 bases are TGTGCCAGCAGTTTACAGGGGCGGGAGCAGTACTTC.

V usage is TRBV7-2 and J usage is TRBJ1-5, with D perhaps TRBD1 (6 bases). Trimming left V 5 bases short and J 1 base short, with 12 bases between. Germline-derived CDR1 and CDR2 are SGHTA and FQGNSA. The CDR3 length is 15 residues. The chain's CDR3 is CASSRDNRSNQPQHF. CDR3 DNA: TGTGCCAGCAGCCGGGACAATCGGAGCAATCAGCCCCAGCATTTT. Combining the CDR3 with reference TRBV7-2 and TRBJ1-5 gives the whole variable domain GAGVSQSPSNKVTEKGKDVELRCDPISGHTALYWYRQSLGQGLEFLIYFQGNSAPDKSGLPSDRFSAERTGGSVSTLTIQRTQQEDSAVYLCASSRDNRSNQPQHFGDGTRLSIL.

This clone was seen a single time. This sequence joins TRBV7-2 and TRBJ2-7; tentatively, D is TRBD2 (5 bases). The CDR3 is made up of 13 amino acids. V lost 5 bases and J 3 bases, leaving 11 bases between the germline ends. Germline V gene data show CDR1 as SGHTA and CDR2 as FQGNSA. For the CDR3, the DNA is TGTGCCAGCAGCCTCCAAGAGGGCTACGAGCAGTACTTC. Protein sequence: CASSLQEGYEQYF.

This chain joins TRBV29-1 and TRBJ1-5, with D possibly matching TRBD1 (6 bases). Germline loops: CDR1 SQVTM, CDR2 ANQGSEA. The V end lost 4 bases, the J end lost 4 bases, and 11 bases lay between the germline ends. The CDR3 is 13 residues long. CDR3 sequence reads: CSVGWGANQPQHF. The CDR3 DNA follows: TGCAGCGTTGGTTGGGGGGCAAATCAGCCCCAGCATTTT.

This clone was recorded a few times. The chain has TRBV7-9 and TRBJ1-1, with 7 bases fitting TRBD1. Unmatched junction bases numbered 6, after V lost 4 bases and J lost 4 bases. Germline V CDR1 and CDR2: SEHNR, FQNEAQ (reference sequence). This CDR3 contains 14 residues. CDR3 DNA: TGTGCCAGCAGCTCACAGGGGATAAGCACTGAAGCTTTCTTT. The encoded protein is CASSSQGISTEAFF.

The CDR3 here is CASSQGFREPQFF. The CDR3 DNA follows: TGCGCCAGCAGCCAAGGATTCCGGGAGCCGCAGTTCTTC. V and J are TRBV4-3 and TRBJ2-1, with a weak D call TRBD2 (6 bases). Germline V gene sequence: CDR1 LGHNA, CDR2 YSLEER. Between the trimmed V and J ends, which lost 1 base and 12 bases, there was a span of 13 bases. This CDR3 has 13 residues.

This clone was counted only a few times. This chain uses TRBV30 with TRBJ2-5; the match to TRBD1 covers 7 bases. The CDR3 consists of 15 residues. Unmatched junction bases numbered 11, after V lost 3 bases and J lost 4 bases. CDR1 is GTSNPN and CDR2 is SVGIG in the germline V gene (reference sequence). CDR3 protein: CAWRVVLGGGETQYF. The CDR3 DNA follows: TGTGCCTGGAGGGTAGTCCTAGGGGGCGGAGAGACCCAGTACTTC.

The chain links TRBV30 to TRBJ2-1; D is unresolved. The CDR3 runs to 11 residues. Trimming took off 4 bases at V and 2 bases at J, with 3 bases between the two ends. Germline V gene sequence: CDR1 GTSNPN, CDR2 SVGIG (reference sequence). This CDR3 reads CAWTAYNEQFF. The CDR3 bases are TGTGCCTGGACGGCCTACAATGAGCAGTTCTTC.

The chain employs TRBV29-1 and TRBJ1-2; D is undetermined. V was trimmed by 6 bases and J by 6 bases, leaving 8 bases between them. The CDR3 is 10 amino acids. The germline V gene has CDR1 SQVTM and CDR2 ANQGSEA. The chain's CDR3 is CSVTTDGYTF. DNA for the CDR3: TGCAGCGTGACGACGGATGGCTACACCTTC.

The CDR3 nucleotides are TGTGCCAGCAGCAAGGAAGCGGGATACGAGCAGTACTTC. Translation: CASSKEAGYEQYF. V usage is TRBV7-9 and J usage is TRBJ2-7, with 7 bases fitting TRBD2. The V gene's germline CDR1 is SEHNR and CDR2 FQNEAQ (reference sequence). This CDR3 has 13 amino acids. Trimming removed 5 bases from V and 4 bases from J; junction bases left unmatched: 5.

The V call is TRBV29-1, the J call TRBJ2-3; a possible D gene is TRBD1 (6 bases). The germline V gene has CDR1 SQVTM and CDR2 ANQGSEA. V dropped 7 bases and J dropped 3 bases, with 11 bases sitting between them. The CDR3 has 12 amino acids. The CDR3 region is CSAQTGTDTQYF. CDR3 DNA sequence: TGCAGCGCCCAGACAGGAACAGATACGCAGTATTTT.

The V gene is TRBV9, the J gene TRBJ2-1; D not resolved. V was shortened by 0 bases and J by 2 bases, with 9 bases between the two germline ends. This CDR3 is built from 15 residues. Germline lookup yields CDR1 SGDLS and CDR2 YYNGEE. The CDR3 DNA follows: TGTGCCAGCAGCGTAGGGACGGTTCCCTACAATGAGCAGTTCTTC. Its translation is CASSVGTVPYNEQFF.

This clone has a handful of counts. J is TRBJ1-5 and V is TRBV6-5; D not resolved. CDR1 and CDR2 (germline): MNHEY, SVGAGI. The V gene lost 6 bases and the J gene lost 0 bases, with 3 bases spanning the gap. CDR3 size: 12 residues. The CDR3 DNA follows: TGTGCCAGCAGCCATAGCAATCAGCCCCAGCATTTT. Translated, it gives CASSHSNQPQHF.

A few counts support this clone. The chain recombines TRBV25-1 with TRBJ2-5; D is perhaps TRBD1 (6 bases). The CDR3 consists of 14 residues. The germline V gene encodes CDR1 MGHDK and CDR2 SYGVNS. Trimming stripped 4 bases from V and 5 bases from J, with 14 bases between. Here the CDR3 DNA reads TGTGCCAGCAGTGCCTACAGGGACCTGGAGACCCAGTACTTC. As protein: CASSAYRDLETQYF.

The chain links TRBV30 to TRBJ2-5; D ambiguous. Trimming took off 0 bases at V and 6 bases at J, with 8 bases between the two ends. Germline V gives CDR1 GTSNPN, CDR2 SVGIG (reference sequence). CDR3 size: 12 residues. The CDR3 sequence: CAWSVMSQTQYF. In nucleotides, the CDR3 is TGTGCCTGGAGTGTAATGTCTCAGACCCAGTACTTC.

This clone has only a few counts. The chain uses TRBV7-3 and TRBJ2-3; 11 bases align to TRBD2. Germline trimming cut 5 bases from V and 6 bases from J; bases unmatched to any gene: 7. CDR3 length: 15 residues. Germline V CDR1 and CDR2: SGHTA, FQGTGA. CDR3 sequence: CASSPLTSGADTQYF. For the CDR3, the DNA is TGTGCCAGCAGCCCGTTGACTAGCGGGGCGGATACGCAGTATTTT.

The chain has TRBV6-5 and TRBJ2-3; D may be TRBD2 (5 bases). There are 14 residues in the CDR3. Trimming pared 2 bases from V and 5 bases from J, leaving 11 bases between. Germline V gene lookup returns CDR1 MNHEY and CDR2 SVGAGI. DNA for the CDR3: TGTGCCAGCAGTTACCGGACTCTCGGAGATACGCAGTATTTT. Translation: CASSYRTLGDTQYF.

The chain links TRBV6-5 to TRBJ2-7; D may be TRBD1 or TRBD2 (5 bases each). This CDR3 contains 14 residues. V dropped 5 bases and J dropped 3 bases, with 14 bases sitting between them. Germline CDR1 is MNHEY and CDR2 is SVGAGI. The CDR3 coding sequence is TGTGCCAGCAGTACCTCGGGACCGCTCTACGAGCAGTACTTC. This sequence encodes CASSTSGPLYEQYF.

This clone turned up a few times. The J gene is TRBJ2-2, the V gene TRBV10-3; weak D call: TRBD1 (6 bases). V gave up 2 bases and J gave up 5 bases, with 9 bases separating them. The CDR3 consists of 14 residues. Germline V gives CDR1 ENHRY, CDR2 SYGVKD. The CDR3 protein is CAISELQGTGELFF. Here the CDR3 DNA reads TGTGCCATCAGTGAGCTCCAGGGGACCGGGGAGCTGTTTTTT.

The rearrangement joins TRBV9 to TRBJ1-4; maybe TRBD1 (5 bases). V lost 1 base to trimming and J lost 4 bases, with 17 bases between them. The CDR3 covers 17 residues. Germline CDR1 is SGDLS and CDR2 is YYNGEE. This CDR3 is CASSVREGTGGNEKLFF. The CDR3 DNA sequence: TGTGCCAGCAGCGTACGCGAAGGGACCGGGGGTAATGAAAAACTGTTTTTT.

This chain links TRBV6-4 with TRBJ2-1, with 14 bases that match TRBD2. The CDR3 sequence is 17 residues long. Trimming at V came to 3 bases and at J to 4 bases, leaving 5 bases not matched to a gene. Germline CDR1 and CDR2: MRHNA and SNTAGT. CDR3 in DNA: TGTGCCAGCAGTGAGGGACTAGCGGGAGTCGGGTACAATGAGCAGTTCTTC. The encoded protein is CASSEGLAGVGYNEQFF.

The gene calls are TRBV7-2 and TRBJ2-7; tentative D call: TRBD2 (7 bases). CDR3 length: 16 residues. Germline V gene data show CDR1 as SGHTA and CDR2 as FQGNSA. The V gene lost 3 bases and the J gene lost 4 bases, with 19 bases spanning the gap. In nucleotides, the CDR3 is TGTGCCAGCAGCTTTTTGTCGGGGGGCCCGGGTTACGAGCAGTACTTC. Amino acid sequence: CASSFLSGGPGYEQYF.

This chain connects TRBV7-2 to TRBJ2-6; D is unresolved. The germline CDR1 and CDR2 sequences are SGHTA and FQGNSA. Trimming took 5 bases from V and 0 from J, leaving 14 bases between them. The CDR3 consists of 17 residues. CDR3 region: CASSLRRIASGANVLTF. The CDR3 DNA follows: TGTGCCAGCAGCCTCCGACGGATTGCCTCTGGGGCCAACGTCCTGACTTTC.

This clone was observed a handful of times. This chain links TRBV7-8 with TRBJ2-2; 11 bases agree with TRBD2. This CDR3 is built from 16 residues. J lost 6 bases, V lost 3 bases, and 6 bases had no gene match. Germline values: CDR1 SGHVS, CDR2 FQNEAQ. The CDR3 DNA reads as TGTGCCAGCAGCTTTACTTCTAGCGGGAGGCCCGGGGAGCTGTTTTTT. Translating gives CASSFTSSGRPGELFF.